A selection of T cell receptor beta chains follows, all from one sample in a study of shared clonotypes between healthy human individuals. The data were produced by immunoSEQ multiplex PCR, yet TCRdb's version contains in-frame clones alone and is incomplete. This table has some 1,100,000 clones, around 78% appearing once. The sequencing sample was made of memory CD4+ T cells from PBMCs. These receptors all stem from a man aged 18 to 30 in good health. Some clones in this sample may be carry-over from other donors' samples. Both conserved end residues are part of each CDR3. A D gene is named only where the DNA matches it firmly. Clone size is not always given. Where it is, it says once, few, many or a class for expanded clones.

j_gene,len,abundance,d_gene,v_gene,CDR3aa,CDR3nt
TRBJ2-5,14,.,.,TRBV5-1,CASTPSGVRETQYF,TGCGCCAGCACCCCCTCGGGCGTACGAGAGACCCAGTACTTC
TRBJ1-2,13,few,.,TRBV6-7,CASSPTDLYGYTF,TGTGCCAGCAGCCCTACAGACCTCTATGGCTACACCTTC
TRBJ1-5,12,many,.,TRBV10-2,CASRGEAQPQHF,TGCGCCAGCAGGGGTGAGGCCCAGCCCCAGCATTTT
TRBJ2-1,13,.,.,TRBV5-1,CASSPGSLDEQFF,TGCGCCAGCAGCCCCGGGAGCCTCGATGAGCAGTTCTTC
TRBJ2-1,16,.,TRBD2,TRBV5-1,CASSGSGTTSYNEQFF,TGTGCCAGCAGCGGTAGCGGGACCACCTCCTACAATGAGCAGTTCTTC
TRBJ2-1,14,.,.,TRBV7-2,CASSLPGSYNEQFF,TGTGCCAGCAGCTTACCCGGGTCCTACAATGAGCAGTTCTTC
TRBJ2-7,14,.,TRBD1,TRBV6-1,CASSEMGQTYEQYF,TGTGCCAGCAGTGAGATGGGACAGACCTACGAGCAGTACTTC
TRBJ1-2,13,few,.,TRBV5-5,CASRLQGLGGYTF,TGTGCCAGCAGACTACAGGGATTAGGTGGCTACACCTTC
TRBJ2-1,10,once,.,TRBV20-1,CSARASEQFF,TGCAGTGCTAGAGCGAGTGAGCAGTTCTTC
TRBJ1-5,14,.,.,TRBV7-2,CASSESNSNQPQHF,TGTGCCAGCAGCGAAAGTAATAGCAATCAGCCCCAGCATTTT
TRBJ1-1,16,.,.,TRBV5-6,CASSLGFWELNTEAFF,TGTGCCAGCAGCTTGGGATTTTGGGAGTTGAACACTGAAGCTTTCTTT
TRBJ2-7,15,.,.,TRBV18,CASSAGPGETYEQYF,TGTGCCAGCTCCGCGGGACCAGGGGAAACCTACGAGCAGTACTTC
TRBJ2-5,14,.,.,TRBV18,CASSPIDSQETQYF,TGTGCCAGCTCACCTATCGACAGCCAAGAGACCCAGTACTTC
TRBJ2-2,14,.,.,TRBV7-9,CASRKLENTGELFF,TGTGCCAGCAGGAAACTAGAGAACACCGGGGAGCTGTTTTTT
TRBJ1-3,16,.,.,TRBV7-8,CASSFLAGGVGNTIYF,TGTGCCAGCAGCTTTTTGGCGGGGGGCGTCGGAAACACCATATATTTT
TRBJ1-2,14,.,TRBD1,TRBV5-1,CASSLAGDRGGYTF,TGCGCCAGCAGCTTGGCCGGGGACAGGGGTGGCTACACCTTC
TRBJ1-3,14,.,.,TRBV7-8,CASSLLSSGNTIYF,TGTGCCAGCAGCTTACTGAGCTCTGGAAACACCATATATTTT
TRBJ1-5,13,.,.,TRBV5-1,CASSPGTNQPQHF,TGCGCCAGCAGCCCCGGGACCAATCAGCCCCAGCATTTT
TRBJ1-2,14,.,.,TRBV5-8,CASSLGAAVYGYTF,TGTGCCAGCAGCTTGGGGGCAGCGGTCTATGGCTACACCTTC
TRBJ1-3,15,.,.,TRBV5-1,CASSPLVSSGNTIYF,TGCGCCAGCAGCCCCCTGGTCAGCTCTGGAAACACCATATATTTT
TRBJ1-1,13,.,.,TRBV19,CASSIQQPLEAFF,TGTGCCAGTAGTATTCAGCAGCCACTCGAAGCTTTCTTT
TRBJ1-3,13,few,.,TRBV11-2,CASSLSPGNTIYF,TGTGCCAGCAGCTTGTCCCCTGGAAACACCATATATTTT
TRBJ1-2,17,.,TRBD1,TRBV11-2,CASSYFPGDRANYGYTF,TGTGCCAGCAGCTACTTCCCGGGGGACAGAGCTAACTATGGCTACACCTTC
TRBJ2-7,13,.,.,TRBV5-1,CASSYEISYEQYF,TGCGCCAGCAGCTACGAAATCTCCTACGAGCAGTACTTC
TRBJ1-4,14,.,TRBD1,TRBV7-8,CASSRDRLNEKLFF,TGTGCCAGCAGCCGGGACAGGCTGAATGAAAAACTGTTTTTT
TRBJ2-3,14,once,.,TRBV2,CASSRDTFTDTQYF,TGTGCCAGCTCTAGGGACACGTTCACAGATACGCAGTATTTT
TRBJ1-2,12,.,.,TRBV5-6,CASSFVDYGYTF,TGTGCCAGCAGCTTTGTGGACTATGGCTACACCTTC